This T cell receptor beta chain was profiled in a study of CD8+ T cells in alopecia areata. About the study: The study gave treated patients oral tofacitinib at 5 to 10 mg twice daily. The duration of tofacitinib was 6 to 18 months, with 6 months off drug afterward.

Sequencing templates came from extracted RNA that was reverse transcribed into cDNA. The table came from immunoSEQ multiplex PCR; TCRdb's copy has only in-frame clones and leaves some out. The sample has around 70,000 clones; over 25% are singletons. This clone came up a few times. As to treatment: oral pan-JAK inhibitor, 5-10 mg twice daily. Germline V gene sequence: CDR1 LNHNV, CDR2 YYDKDF (reference sequence). The CDR3 loop spans 15 amino acids. The J segment lost 1 base and the V segment lost 1 base, leaving 1 base of the junction unmatched. This receptor was identified in a human donor with alopecia areata. The chain couples TRBV15 to TRBJ2-7; 10 bases match TRBD2. The specimen comprised CD8+ T cells sorted from blood, sampled at week 4, from a patient treated with tofacitinib. The CDR3 nucleotides read TGTGCCACCAGCAGAGTACTAGCGGGGTCCTACGAGCAGTACTTC. It yields the protein CATSRVLAGSYEQYF.